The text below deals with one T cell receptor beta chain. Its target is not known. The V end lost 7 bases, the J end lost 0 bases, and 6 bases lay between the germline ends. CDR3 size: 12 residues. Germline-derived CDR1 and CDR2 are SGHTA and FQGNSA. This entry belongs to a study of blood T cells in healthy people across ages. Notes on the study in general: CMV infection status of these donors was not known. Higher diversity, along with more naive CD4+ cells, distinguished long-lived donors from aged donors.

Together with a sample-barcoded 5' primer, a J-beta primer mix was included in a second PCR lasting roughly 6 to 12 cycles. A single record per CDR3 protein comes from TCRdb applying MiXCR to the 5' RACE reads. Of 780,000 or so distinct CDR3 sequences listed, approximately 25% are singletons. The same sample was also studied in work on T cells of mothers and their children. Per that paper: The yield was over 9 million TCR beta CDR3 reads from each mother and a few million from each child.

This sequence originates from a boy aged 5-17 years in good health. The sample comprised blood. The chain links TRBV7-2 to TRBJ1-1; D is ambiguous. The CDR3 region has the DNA TGTGCCAGCAAAAGTATGAACACTGAAGCTTTCTTT. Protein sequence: CASKSMNTEAFF. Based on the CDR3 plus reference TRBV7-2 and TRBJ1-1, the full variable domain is GAGVSQSPSNKVTEKGKDVELRCDPISGHTALYWYRQSLGQGLEFLIYFQGNSAPDKSGLPSDRFSAERTGGSVSTLTIQRTQQEDSAVYLCASKSMNTEAFFGQGTRLTVV.